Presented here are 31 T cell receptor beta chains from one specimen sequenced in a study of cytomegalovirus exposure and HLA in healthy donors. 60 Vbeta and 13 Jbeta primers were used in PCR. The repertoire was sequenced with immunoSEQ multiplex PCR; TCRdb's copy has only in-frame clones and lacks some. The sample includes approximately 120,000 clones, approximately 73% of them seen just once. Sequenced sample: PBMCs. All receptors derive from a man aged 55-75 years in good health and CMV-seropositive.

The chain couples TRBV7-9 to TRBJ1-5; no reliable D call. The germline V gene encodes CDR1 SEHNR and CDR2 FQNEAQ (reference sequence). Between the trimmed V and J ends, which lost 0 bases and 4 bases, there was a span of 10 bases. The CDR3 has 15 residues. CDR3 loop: CASSLAGGENQPQHF. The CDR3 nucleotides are TGTGCCAGCAGCTTAGCGGGCGGGGAAAATCAGCCCCAGCATTTT.

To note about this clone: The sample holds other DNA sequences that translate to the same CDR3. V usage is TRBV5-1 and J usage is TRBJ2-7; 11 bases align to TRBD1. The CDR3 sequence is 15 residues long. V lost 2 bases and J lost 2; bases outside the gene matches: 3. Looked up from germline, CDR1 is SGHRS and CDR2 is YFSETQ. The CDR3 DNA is TGCGCCAGCAGCTTAACGGGACAGGGGGCCTACGAGCAGTACTTC. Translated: CASSLTGQGAYEQYF.

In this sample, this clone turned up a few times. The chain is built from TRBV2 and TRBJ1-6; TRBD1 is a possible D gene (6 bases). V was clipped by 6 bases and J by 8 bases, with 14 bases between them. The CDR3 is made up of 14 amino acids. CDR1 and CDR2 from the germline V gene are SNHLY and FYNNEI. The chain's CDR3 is CASRPTGKDSPLHF. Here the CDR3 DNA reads TGTGCCAGCAGGCCCACAGGGAAGGATTCACCCCTCCACTTT.

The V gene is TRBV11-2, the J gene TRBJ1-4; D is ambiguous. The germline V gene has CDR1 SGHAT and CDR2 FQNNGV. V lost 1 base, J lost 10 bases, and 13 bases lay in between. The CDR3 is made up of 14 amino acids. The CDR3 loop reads CASSLGPTGRKLFF. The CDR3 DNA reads TGTGCCAGCAGCTTAGGTCCCACGGGGAGAAAACTGTTTTTT. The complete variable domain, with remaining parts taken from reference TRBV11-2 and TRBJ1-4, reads EAGVAQSPRYKIIEKRQSVAFWCNPISGHATLYWYQQILGQGPKLLIQFQNNGVVDDSQLPKDRFSAERLKGVDSTLKIQPAKLEDSAVYLCASSLGPTGRKLFFGSGTQLSVL.

The CDR3 coding sequence is TGTGCCAGCAGTTTCGGCAGAGGCGGAGGCTACACCTTC. Its translation: CASSFGRGGGYTF. V is TRBV27 and J is TRBJ1-2; D gene ambiguous. CDR1 and CDR2 from the germline V gene are MNHEY and SMNVEV (reference sequence). The CDR3 runs to 13 residues. V was clipped by 3 bases and J by 8 bases, with 13 bases between them.

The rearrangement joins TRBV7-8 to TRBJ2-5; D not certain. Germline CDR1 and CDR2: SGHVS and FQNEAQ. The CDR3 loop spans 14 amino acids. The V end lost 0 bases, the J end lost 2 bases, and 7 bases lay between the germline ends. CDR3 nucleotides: TGTGCCAGCAGCTTAGCGGCCCAGCAAGAGACCCAGTACTTC. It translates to CASSLAAQQETQYF. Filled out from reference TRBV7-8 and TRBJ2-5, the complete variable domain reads GAGVSQSPRYKVAKRGQDVALRCDPISGHVSLFWYQQALGQGPEFLTYFQNEAQLDKSGLPSDRFFAERPEGSVSTLKIQRTQQEDSAVYLCASSLAAQQETQYFGPGTRLLVL.

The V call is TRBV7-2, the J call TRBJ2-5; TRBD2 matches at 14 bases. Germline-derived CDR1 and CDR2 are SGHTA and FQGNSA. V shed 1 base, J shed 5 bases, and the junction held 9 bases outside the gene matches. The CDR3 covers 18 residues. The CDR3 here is CASSLGTSGGPRWETQYF. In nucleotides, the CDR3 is TGTGCCAGCAGCTTAGGGACTAGCGGGGGGCCCAGGTGGGAGACCCAGTACTTC.

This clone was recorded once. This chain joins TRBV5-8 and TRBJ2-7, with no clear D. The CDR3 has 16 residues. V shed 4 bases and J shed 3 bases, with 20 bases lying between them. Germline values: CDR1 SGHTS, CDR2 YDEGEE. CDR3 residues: CASSPLEKDSGYEQYF. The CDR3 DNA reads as TGTGCCAGCAGCCCTCTTGAGAAGGATTCGGGCTACGAGCAGTACTTC.

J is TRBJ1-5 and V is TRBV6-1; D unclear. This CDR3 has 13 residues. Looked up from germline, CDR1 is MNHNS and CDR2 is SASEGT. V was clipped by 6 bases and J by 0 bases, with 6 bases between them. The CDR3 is CASSLNSNQPQHF. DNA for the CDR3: TGTGCCAGCAGCCTAAATAGCAATCAGCCCCAGCATTTT.

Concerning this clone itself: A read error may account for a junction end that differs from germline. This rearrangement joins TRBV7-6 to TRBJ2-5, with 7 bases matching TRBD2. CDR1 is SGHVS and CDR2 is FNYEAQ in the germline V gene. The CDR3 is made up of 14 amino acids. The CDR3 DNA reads TGTGCCAGCAGCTTCCCGGGAGGAAGGGAGACCCGGTACTTC. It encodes CASSFPGGRETRYF.

CDR3 nucleotides: TGTGCCAGCAGCTCACAGGGGGGTAACACCATATATTTT. This translates into CASSSQGGNTIYF. The rearrangement joins TRBV11-2 to TRBJ1-3; TRBD1 matches 8 bases. Germline V gene data show CDR1 as SGHAT and CDR2 as FQNNGV. This CDR3 region has 13 residues. With V trimmed by 4 bases and J by 7 bases, 3 bases remained unmatched.

The CDR3 loop reads CASSSQTGGNYGYTF. The DNA for the CDR3 is TGTGCCAGCAGCTCGCAGACAGGGGGGAACTATGGCTACACCTTC. The chain is built from TRBV9 and TRBJ1-2; TRBD1 matches at 9 bases. The CDR3 has 15 residues. V shed 4 bases, J shed 2 bases, and the junction held 6 bases outside the gene matches. CDR1 is SGDLS and CDR2 is YYNGEE in the germline V gene.

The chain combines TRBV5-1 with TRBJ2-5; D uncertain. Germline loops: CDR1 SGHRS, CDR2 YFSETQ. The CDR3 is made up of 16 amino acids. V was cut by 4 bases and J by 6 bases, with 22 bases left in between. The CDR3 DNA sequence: TGCGCCAGCAGCCTCGACATGGCATTACTGAGAAAGACCCAGTACTTC. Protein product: CASSLDMALLRKTQYF.

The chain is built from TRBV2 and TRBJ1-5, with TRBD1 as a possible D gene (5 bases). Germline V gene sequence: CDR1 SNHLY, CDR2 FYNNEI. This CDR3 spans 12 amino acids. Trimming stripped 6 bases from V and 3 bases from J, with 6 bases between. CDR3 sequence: CASRGDNQPQHF. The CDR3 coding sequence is TGTGCCAGCAGAGGGGACAATCAGCCCCAGCATTTT.

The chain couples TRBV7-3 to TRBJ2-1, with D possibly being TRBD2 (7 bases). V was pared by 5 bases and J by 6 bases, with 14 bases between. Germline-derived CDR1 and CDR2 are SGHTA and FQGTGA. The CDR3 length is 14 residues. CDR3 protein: CASSQLGGVNEQFF. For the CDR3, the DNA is TGTGCCAGCAGCCAACTAGGGGGGGTCAATGAGCAGTTCTTC. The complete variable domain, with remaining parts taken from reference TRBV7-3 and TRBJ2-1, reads GAGVSQTPSNKVTEKGKYVELRCDPISGHTALYWYRQSLGQGPEFLIYFQGTGAADDSGLPNDRFFAVRPEGSVSTLKIQRTERGDSAVYLCASSQLGGVNEQFFGPGTRLTVL.

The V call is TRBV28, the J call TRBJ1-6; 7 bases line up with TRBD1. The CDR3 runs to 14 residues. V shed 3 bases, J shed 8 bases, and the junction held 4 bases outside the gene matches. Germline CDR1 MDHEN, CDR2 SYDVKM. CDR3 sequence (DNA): TGTGCCAGCAGTTTCGGACAGGAACATTCACCCCTCCACTTT. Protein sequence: CASSFGQEHSPLHF.

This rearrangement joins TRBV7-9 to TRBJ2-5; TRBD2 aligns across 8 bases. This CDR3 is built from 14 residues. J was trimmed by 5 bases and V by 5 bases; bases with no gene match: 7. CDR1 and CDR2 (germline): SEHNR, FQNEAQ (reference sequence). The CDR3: CASSLSGGRETQYF. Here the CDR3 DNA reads TGTGCCAGCAGCCTATCGGGGGGGCGGGAGACCCAGTACTTC.

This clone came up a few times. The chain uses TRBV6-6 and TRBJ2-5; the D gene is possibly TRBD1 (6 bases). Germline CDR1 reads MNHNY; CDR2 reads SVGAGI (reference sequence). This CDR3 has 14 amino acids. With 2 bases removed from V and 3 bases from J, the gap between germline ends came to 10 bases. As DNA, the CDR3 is TGTGCCAGCAGTTACGGGACAAGCAAAGAGACCCAGTACTTC. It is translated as CASSYGTSKETQYF.

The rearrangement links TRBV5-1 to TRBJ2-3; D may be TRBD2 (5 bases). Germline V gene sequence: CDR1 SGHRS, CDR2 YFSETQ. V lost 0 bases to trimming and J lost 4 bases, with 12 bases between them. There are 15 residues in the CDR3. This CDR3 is CASSLGLSDADTQYF. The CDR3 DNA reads TGCGCCAGCAGCTTGGGACTTAGCGACGCAGATACGCAGTATTTT.

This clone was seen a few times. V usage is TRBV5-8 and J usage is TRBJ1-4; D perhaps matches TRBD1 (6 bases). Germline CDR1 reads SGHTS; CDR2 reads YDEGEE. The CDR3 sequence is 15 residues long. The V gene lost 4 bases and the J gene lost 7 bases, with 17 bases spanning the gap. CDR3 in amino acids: CASSAVQGMREKLFF. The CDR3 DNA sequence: TGTGCCAGCAGCGCCGTGCAGGGGATGCGTGAAAAACTGTTTTTT.

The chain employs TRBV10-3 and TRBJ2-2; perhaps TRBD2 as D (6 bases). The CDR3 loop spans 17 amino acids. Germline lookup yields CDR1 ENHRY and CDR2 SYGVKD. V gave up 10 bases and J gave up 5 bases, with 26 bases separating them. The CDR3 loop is CATGGLGASLVTGELFF. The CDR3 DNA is TGTGCCACCGGGGGTTTAGGGGCCTCCTTAGTAACCGGGGAGCTGTTTTTT.

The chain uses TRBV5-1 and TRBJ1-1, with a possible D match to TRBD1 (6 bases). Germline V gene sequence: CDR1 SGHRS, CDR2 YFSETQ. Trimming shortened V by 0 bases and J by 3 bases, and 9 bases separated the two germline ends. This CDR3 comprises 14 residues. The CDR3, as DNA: TGCGCCAGCAGCTTGGGGTCAGGGGACACTGAAGCTTTCTTT. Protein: CASSLGSGDTEAFF.

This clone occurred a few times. CDR3 amino acids: CASSSILATKNIQYF. The CDR3 DNA follows: TGTGCCAGCAGCTCCATACTAGCAACCAAAAACATTCAGTACTTC. This chain connects TRBV13 to TRBJ2-4; D possibly corresponds to TRBD2 (6 bases). Germline V lookup: CDR1 PRHDT, CDR2 FYEKMQ (reference sequence). Trimming cost V 4 bases and J 2 bases, with 12 bases left between them. This CDR3 has 15 amino acids.

The CDR3 loop is CASRRFRDPSGNTIYF. The DNA for the CDR3 is TGCGCCAGCAGGAGATTCAGGGATCCCTCTGGAAACACCATATATTTT. This rearrangement joins TRBV10-2 to TRBJ1-3; the D gene is possibly TRBD1 (5 bases). Germline V gene data show CDR1 as WSHSY and CDR2 as SAAADI. This CDR3 comprises 16 residues. The V end was cut by 6 bases, the J end by 0 bases, with 15 bases between.

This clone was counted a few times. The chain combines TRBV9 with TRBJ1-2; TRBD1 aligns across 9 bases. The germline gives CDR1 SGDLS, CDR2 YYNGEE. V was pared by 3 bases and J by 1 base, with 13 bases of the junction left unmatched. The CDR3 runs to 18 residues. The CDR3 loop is CASSEGQGLSSHNYGYTF. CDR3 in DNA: TGTGCCAGCAGCGAGGGACAGGGATTAAGCTCCCATAACTATGGCTACACCTTC.

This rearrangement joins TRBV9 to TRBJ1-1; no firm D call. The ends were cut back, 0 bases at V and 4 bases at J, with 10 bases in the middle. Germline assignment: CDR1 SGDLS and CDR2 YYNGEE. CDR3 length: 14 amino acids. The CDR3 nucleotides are TGTGCCAGCAGCGTAGGGCCTTTGTCCACTGAAGCTTTCTTT. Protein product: CASSVGPLSTEAFF.

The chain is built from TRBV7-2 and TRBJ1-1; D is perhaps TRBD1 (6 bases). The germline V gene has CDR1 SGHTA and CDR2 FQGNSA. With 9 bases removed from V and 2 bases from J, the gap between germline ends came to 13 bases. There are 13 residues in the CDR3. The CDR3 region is CASAGDINTEAFF. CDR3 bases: TGTGCCAGTGCGGGGGACATTAACACTGAAGCTTTCTTT.

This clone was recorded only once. The CDR3 bases are TGTGCCAGCAGCTTAGCGGGGAGTACGGAGACCCAGTACTTC. This translates into CASSLAGSTETQYF. This chain connects TRBV7-9 to TRBJ2-5; D is perhaps TRBD2 (5 bases). V dropped 0 bases and J dropped 5 bases, with 10 bases sitting between them. Per the germline V gene, CDR1 is SEHNR and CDR2 is FQNEAQ (reference sequence). This CDR3 contains 14 residues. The full variable domain, with the rest looked up from reference TRBV7-9 and TRBJ2-5, is DTGVSQNPRHKITKRGQNVTFRCDPISEHNRLYWYRQTLGQGPEFLTYFQNEAQLEKSRLLSDRFSAERPKGSFSTLEIQRTEQGDSAMYLCASSLAGSTETQYFGPGTRLLVL.

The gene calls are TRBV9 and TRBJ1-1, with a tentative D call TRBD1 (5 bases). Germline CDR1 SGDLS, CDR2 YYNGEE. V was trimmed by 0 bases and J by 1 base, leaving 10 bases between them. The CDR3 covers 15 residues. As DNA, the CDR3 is TGTGCCAGCAGCGTAGCTGGGGCGGCGAACACTGAAGCTTTCTTT. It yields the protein CASSVAGAANTEAFF.

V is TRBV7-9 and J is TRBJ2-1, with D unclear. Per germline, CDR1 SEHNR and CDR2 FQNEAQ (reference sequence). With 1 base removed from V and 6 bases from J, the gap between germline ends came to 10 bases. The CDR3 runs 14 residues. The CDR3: CASSLDGYFNEQFF. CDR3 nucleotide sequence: TGTGCCAGCAGCTTAGACGGGTATTTCAATGAGCAGTTCTTC.

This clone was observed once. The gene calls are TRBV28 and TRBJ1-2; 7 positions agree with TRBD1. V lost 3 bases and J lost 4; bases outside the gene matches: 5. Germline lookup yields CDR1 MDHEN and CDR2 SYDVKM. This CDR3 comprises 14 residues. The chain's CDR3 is CASSLKGGTYGYTF. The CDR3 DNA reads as TGTGCCAGCAGTTTGAAAGGGGGCACCTATGGCTACACCTTC.